This T cell receptor (beta chain) appears in the sequencing data of a study of CD8+ T cells in alopecia areata. Treatment: oral pan-JAK inhibitor, 5-10 mg twice daily. Per germline, CDR1 MNHEY and CDR2 SMNVEV (reference sequence). This CDR3 has 16 residues. V lost 5 bases and J lost 2, with 16 bases in between. cDNA serving as the sequencing template came from extracted, reverse transcribed RNA. Measured with immunoSEQ multiplex PCR; TCRdb has only the in-frame clones, and not every one. The sample carries roughly 180,000 clones, 50% to 65% recorded once. This rearrangement joins TRBV27 to TRBJ1-5, with D perhaps TRBD1 (5 bases). The sequenced sample was CD8+ T cells sorted from blood, obtained at week 24, from a patient treated with tofacitinib. This receptor was taken from a human donor with alopecia areata. CDR3 in DNA: TGTGCCAGCAGTCAGAACAGGATGAGGGGCAATCAGCCCCAGCATTTT. Translated, it gives CASSQNRMRGNQPQHF.